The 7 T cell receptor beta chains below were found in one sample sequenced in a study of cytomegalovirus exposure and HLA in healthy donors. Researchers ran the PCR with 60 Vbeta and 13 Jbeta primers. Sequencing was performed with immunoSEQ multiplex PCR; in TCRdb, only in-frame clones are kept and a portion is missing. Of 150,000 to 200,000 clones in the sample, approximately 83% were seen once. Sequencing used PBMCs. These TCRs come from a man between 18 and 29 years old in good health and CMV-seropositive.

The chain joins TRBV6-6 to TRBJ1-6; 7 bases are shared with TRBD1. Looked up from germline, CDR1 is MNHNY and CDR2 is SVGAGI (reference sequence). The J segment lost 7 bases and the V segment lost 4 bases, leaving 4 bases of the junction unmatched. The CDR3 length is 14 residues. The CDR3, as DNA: TGTGCCAGCAGTTCCTCGGGACAGAATTCACCCCTCCACTTT. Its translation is CASSSSGQNSPLHF.

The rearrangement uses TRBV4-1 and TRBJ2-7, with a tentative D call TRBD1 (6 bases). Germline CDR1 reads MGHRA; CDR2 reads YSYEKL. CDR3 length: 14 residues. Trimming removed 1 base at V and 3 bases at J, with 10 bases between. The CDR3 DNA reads TGCGCCAGCAGCCAAGTAGGACAGATCTACGAGCAGTACTTC. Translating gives CASSQVGQIYEQYF.

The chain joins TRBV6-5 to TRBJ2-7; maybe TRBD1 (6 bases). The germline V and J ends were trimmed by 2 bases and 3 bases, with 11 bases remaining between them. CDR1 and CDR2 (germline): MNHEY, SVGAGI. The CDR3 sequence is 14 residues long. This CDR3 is CASSYGSRGYEQYF. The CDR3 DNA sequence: TGTGCCAGCAGTTACGGGTCCAGGGGCTACGAGCAGTACTTC.

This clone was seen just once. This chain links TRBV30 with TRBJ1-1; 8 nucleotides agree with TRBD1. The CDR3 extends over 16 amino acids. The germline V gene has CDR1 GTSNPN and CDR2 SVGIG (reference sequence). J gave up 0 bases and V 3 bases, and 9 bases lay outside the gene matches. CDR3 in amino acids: CAWRAGQVYMNTEAFF. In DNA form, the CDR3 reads TGTGCCTGGAGGGCGGGACAGGTGTACATGAACACTGAAGCTTTCTTT.

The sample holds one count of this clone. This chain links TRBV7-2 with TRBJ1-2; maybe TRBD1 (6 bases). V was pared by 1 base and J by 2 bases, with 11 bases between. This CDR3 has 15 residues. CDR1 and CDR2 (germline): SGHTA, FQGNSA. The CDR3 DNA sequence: TGTGCCAGCAGCTTAGATTCGACAGGCAACTATGGCTACACCTTC. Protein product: CASSLDSTGNYGYTF. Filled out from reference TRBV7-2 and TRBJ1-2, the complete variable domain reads GAGVSQSPSNKVTEKGKDVELRCDPISGHTALYWYRQSLGQGLEFLIYFQGNSAPDKSGLPSDRFSAERTGGSVSTLTIQRTQQEDSAVYLCASSLDSTGNYGYTFGSGTRLTVV.

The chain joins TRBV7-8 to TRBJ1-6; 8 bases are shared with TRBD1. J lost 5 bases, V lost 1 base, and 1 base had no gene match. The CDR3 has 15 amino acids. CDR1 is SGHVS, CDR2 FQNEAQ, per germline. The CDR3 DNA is TGTGCCAGCAGCTTAGACAGGGGGGATAATTCACCCCTCCACTTT. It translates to CASSLDRGDNSPLHF. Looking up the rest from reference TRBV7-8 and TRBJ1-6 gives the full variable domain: GAGVSQSPRYKVAKRGQDVALRCDPISGHVSLFWYQQALGQGPEFLTYFQNEAQLDKSGLPSDRFFAERPEGSVSTLKIQRTQQEDSAVYLCASSLDRGDNSPLHFGNGTRLTVT.

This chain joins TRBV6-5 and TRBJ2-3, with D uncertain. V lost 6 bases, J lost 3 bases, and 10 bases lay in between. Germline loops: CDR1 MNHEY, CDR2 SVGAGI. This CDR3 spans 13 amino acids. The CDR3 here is CASSPPGTDTQYF. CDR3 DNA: TGTGCCAGCAGCCCCCCCGGGACAGATACGCAGTATTTT.